Here is one T cell receptor (beta chain) with its context. Antigen: not known. The sample originates from a study of OX40 agonist ivuxolimab in advanced cancers. In the study overall: A diagnosis of hepatocellular carcinoma, melanoma, renal cell or head and neck cancer was present in dose-escalation patients.

The method was immunoSEQ multiplex PCR; TCRdb's version includes in-frame clones alone and lacks a portion of them. The top ten hold about 0.55% of the sample, which has about 120,000 clones, 80% to 90% seen once. With 5 bases removed from V and 5 bases from J, the gap between germline ends came to 17 bases. Germline assignment: CDR1 LNHDA and CDR2 SQIVND (reference sequence). CDR3 size: 15 residues. Findings of the study overall: Averaging showed that CD8+ T cells had more expanded clones than CD4+ did.

This sequence was found in an adult with an advanced solid tumor such as melanoma, head and neck, liver or kidney cancer. The chain is built from TRBV19 and TRBJ2-3; D gene uncertain. Sample: CD4+ or CD8+ T cells sorted from blood, taken in a trial of the OX40 agonist ivuxolimab. The CDR3 nucleotides are TGTGCCAGTAGTCCCCCAGGAGAGGATGAAGATACGCAGTATTTT. It translates to CASSPPGEDEDTQYF.